The clone carrying this T cell receptor beta chain was seen repeatedly, ten times or more. V was shortened by 3 bases and J by 10 bases, with 16 bases between the two germline ends. The germline gives CDR1 DFQATT, CDR2 SNEGSKA (reference sequence). The CDR3 is 13 residues long. In TCRdb, the RT-PCR reads were re-called with MiXCR into one record per CDR3 protein. This sample has about 680,000 distinct CDR3 sequences, with about 14% found just once. The sequencing sample was made of memory CD4+ T cells from blood. The sequence was collected from a female donor in good health, serving as a healthy control. The rearrangement joins TRBV20-1 to TRBJ1-5; D unclear. CDR3: CSASHGPNFPQHF. CDR3 nucleotide sequence: TGCAGTGCTAGTCATGGACCAAATTTCCCCCAGCATTTT.